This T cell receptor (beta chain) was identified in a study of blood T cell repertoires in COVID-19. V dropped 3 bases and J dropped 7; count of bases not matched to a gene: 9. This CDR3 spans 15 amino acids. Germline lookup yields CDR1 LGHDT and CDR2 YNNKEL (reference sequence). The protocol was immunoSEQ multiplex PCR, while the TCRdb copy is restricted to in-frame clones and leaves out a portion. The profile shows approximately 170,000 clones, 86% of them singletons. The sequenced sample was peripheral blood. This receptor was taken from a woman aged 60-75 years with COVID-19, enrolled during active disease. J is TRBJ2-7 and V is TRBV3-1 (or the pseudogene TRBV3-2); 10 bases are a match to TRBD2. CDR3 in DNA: TGTGCCAGCAGCCAGAGCCTAGCGGGAGAGATAGAGCAGTACTTC. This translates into CASSQSLAGEIEQYF.